Below, 10 T cell receptor beta chains from the same sample are listed, as sequenced in a study of graft-versus-host responses after intestinal transplantation. The antigens of these receptors remain unknown. Some clones are missing from TCRdb's copy, which holds only in-frame ones; the method was immunoSEQ multiplex PCR. This sample has 100,000 or so clones, with 90% to 95% found just once. The source material was unstimulated CD4+ T cells sorted from spleen or lymph node cells, sampled before intestinal transplant. The receptors were sampled from a human donor who received an intestinal transplant.

This chain connects TRBV10-3 to TRBJ2-3, with TRBD1 identical over 10 bases. This CDR3 comprises 14 residues. CDR1 is ENHRY and CDR2 is SYGVKD in the germline V gene. Unmatched junction bases numbered 2, after V lost 4 bases and J lost 4 bases. The CDR3, as DNA: TGTGCCATCAGTGTGGGGACAGGGGCAGATACGCAGTATTTT. Translating it yields CAISVGTGADTQYF.

The chain is built from TRBV6-1 and TRBJ2-2; possibly TRBD1 for D (5 bases). This CDR3 region has 15 residues. Per the germline V gene, CDR1 is MNHNS and CDR2 is SASEGT. Deletions cut 3 bases from V and 1 base from J, with 9 bases between. In nucleotides, the CDR3 is TGTGCCAGCAGTGAGAGGCAGGGGAACACCGGGGAGCTGTTTTTT. Amino acids: CASSERQGNTGELFF.

For this clone: Other DNA sequences of this sample code for an identical CDR3. V gene TRBV7-9 combines with J gene TRBJ2-1, with 7 bases that match TRBD2. Looked up from germline, CDR1 is SEHNR and CDR2 is FQNEAQ (reference sequence). The V segment lost 5 bases and the J segment 6 bases; nucleotides outside the gene matches: 13. The CDR3 is 16 amino acids. The CDR3 DNA is TGTGCCAGCAGCCTTCGTGGGGGGAGGGAACTCAATGAGCAGTTCTTC. This sequence encodes CASSLRGGRELNEQFF.

This rearrangement joins TRBV7-2 to TRBJ2-5; D unresolved. Germline V gene data show CDR1 as SGHTA and CDR2 as FQGNSA. V shed 8 bases and J shed 5 bases, with 9 bases lying between them. The CDR3 consists of 11 residues. CDR3 sequence reads: CASSHGETQYF. In nucleotides, the CDR3 is TGTGCCAGCTCCCACGGGGAGACCCAGTACTTC.

The J gene is TRBJ2-1, the V gene TRBV10-2, with TRBD2 matching 13 bases. V lost 8 bases and J lost 12; bases outside the gene matches: 13. The CDR3 runs to 15 residues. Looked up from germline, CDR1 is WSHSY and CDR2 is SAAADI. This CDR3 is CASAIGLAGELSQFF. CDR3 coding DNA: TGCGCCAGCGCGATCGGACTAGCGGGAGAGCTTTCGCAGTTCTTC.

This chain connects TRBV4-3 to TRBJ1-1; D remains unclear. This CDR3 is built from 13 residues. CDR1 is LGHNA, CDR2 YSLEER, per germline. V lost 2 bases and J 8 bases, leaving 12 bases between the germline ends. In DNA, the CDR3 is TGCGCCAGCAGCCAACTAGGCGTTGCGGAAGCTTTCTTT. It specifies CASSQLGVAEAFF.

The CDR3 nucleotides read TGCGCCAGCAGCCACTTAACAGGGGGCTTATCCTACGAGCAGTACTTC. It translates to CASSHLTGGLSYEQYF. J is TRBJ2-7 and V is TRBV4-1, with 9 bases matching TRBD1. The CDR3 runs 16 residues. The V gene end was trimmed by 3 bases and the J gene end by 1 base; junction bases not matched to a gene: 7. CDR1 MGHRA and CDR2 YSYEKL come from the germline V gene.

The genes are TRBV9 and TRBJ1-4; 9 bases are shared with TRBD1. Per germline, CDR1 SGDLS and CDR2 YYNGEE. The CDR3 loop spans 19 amino acids. Trimming removed 3 bases from V and 8 bases from J; junction bases left unmatched: 20. CDR3 coding DNA: TGTGCCAGCAGCGCGAGGGCTATCCAGGGGGGACAGGGACCGGAAAAACTGTTTTTT. Translation: CASSARAIQGGQGPEKLFF.

The chain couples TRBV5-1 to TRBJ1-1; the D gene is possibly TRBD1 (5 bases). V shed 5 bases and J shed 2 bases, with 10 bases lying between them. Germline assignment: CDR1 SGHRS and CDR2 YFSETQ. The CDR3 is 13 amino acids. CDR3 protein: CASRGRGNTEAFF. As DNA, the CDR3 is TGCGCCAGCAGGGGAAGGGGAAACACTGAAGCTTTCTTT.

The chain employs TRBV27 and TRBJ1-1, with 7 bases that match TRBD1. Germline CDR1 is MNHEY and CDR2 is SMNVEV (reference sequence). This CDR3 is 14 amino acids long. V gave up 6 bases and J gave up 4 bases; unmatched junction bases: 8. CDR3 DNA: TGTGCCAGCAGGCACCGGGACAGTGGCACTGAAGCTTTCTTT. Protein product: CASRHRDSGTEAFF.